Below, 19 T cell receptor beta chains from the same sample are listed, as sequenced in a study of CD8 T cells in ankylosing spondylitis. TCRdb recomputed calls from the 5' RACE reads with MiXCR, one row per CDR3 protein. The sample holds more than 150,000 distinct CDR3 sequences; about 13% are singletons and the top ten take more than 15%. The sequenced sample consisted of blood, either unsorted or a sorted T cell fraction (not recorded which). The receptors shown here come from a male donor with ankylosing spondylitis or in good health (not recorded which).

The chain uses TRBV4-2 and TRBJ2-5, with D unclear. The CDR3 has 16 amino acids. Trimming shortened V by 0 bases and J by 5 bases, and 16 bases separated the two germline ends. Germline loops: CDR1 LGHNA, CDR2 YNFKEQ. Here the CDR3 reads CASSQEWADSLETQYF. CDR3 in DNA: TGTGCCAGCAGCCAAGAGTGGGCAGACTCCTTGGAGACCCAGTACTTC.

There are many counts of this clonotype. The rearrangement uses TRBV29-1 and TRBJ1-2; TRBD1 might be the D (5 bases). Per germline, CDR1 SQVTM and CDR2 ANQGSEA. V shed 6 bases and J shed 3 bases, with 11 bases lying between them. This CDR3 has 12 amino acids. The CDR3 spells CSVGDSDYGYTF. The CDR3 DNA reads TGCAGCGTAGGAGACAGCGACTATGGCTACACCTTC.

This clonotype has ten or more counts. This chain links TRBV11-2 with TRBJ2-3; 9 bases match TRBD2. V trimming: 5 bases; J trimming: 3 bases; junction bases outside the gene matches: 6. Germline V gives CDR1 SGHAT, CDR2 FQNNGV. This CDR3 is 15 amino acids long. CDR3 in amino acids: CASSSSGGRTDTQYF. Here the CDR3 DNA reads TGTGCCAGCAGCAGTAGCGGGGGCCGGACAGATACGCAGTATTTT.

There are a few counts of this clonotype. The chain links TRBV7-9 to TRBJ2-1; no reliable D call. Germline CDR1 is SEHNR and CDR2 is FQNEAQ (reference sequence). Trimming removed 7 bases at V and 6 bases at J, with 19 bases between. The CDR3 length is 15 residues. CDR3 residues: CASTAPPNLRNEQFF. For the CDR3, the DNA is TGTGCCAGCACCGCACCCCCAAACTTACGCAATGAGCAGTTCTTC.

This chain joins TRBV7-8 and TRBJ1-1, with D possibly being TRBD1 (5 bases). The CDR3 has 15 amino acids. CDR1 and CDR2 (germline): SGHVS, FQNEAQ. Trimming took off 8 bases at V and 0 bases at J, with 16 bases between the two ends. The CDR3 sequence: CASSTPGGVNTEAFF. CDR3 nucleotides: TGTGCCAGCTCGACTCCCGGAGGGGTGAACACTGAAGCTTTCTTT.

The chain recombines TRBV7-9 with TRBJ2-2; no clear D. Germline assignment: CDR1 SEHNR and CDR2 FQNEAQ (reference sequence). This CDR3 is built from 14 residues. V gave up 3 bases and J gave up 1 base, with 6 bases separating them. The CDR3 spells CASSFQENTGELFF. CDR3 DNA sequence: TGTGCCAGCAGCTTTCAAGAGAACACCGGGGAGCTGTTTTTT.

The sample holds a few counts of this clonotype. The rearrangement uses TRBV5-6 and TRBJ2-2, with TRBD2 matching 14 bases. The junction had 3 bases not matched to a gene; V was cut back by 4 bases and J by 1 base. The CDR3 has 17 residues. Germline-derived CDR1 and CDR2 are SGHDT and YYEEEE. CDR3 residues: CASSPGTSGRNTGELFF. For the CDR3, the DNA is TGTGCCAGCAGCCCCGGGACTAGCGGGAGGAACACCGGGGAGCTGTTTTTT. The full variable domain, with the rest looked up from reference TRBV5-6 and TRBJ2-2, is DAGVTQSPTHLIKTRGQQVTLRCSPKSGHDTVSWYQQALGQGPQFIFQYYEEEERQRGNFPDRFSGHQFPNYSSELNVNALLLGDSALYLCASSPGTSGRNTGELFFGEGSRLTVL.

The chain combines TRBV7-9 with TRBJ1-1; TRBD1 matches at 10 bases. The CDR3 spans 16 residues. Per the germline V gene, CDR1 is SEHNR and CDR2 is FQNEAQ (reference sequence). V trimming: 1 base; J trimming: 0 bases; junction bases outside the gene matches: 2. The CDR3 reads CASSLGGQGLNTEAFF. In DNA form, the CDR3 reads TGTGCCAGCAGCTTAGGGGGACAGGGGTTGAACACTGAAGCTTTCTTT.

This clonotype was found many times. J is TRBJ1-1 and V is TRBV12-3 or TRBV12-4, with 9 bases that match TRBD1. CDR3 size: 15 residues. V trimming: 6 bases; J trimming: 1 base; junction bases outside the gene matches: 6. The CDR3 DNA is TGTGCCAGCAGCCAATGGGACAGGGAGAACACTGAAGCTTTCTTT. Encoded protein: CASSQWDRENTEAFF.

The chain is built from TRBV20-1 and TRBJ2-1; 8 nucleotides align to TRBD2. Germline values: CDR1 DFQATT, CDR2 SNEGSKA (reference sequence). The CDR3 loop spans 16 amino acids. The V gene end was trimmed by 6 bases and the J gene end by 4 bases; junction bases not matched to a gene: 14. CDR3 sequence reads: CSAREREINFYNEQFF. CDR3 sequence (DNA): TGCAGTGCCCGCGAGCGGGAGATTAACTTTTACAATGAGCAGTTCTTC.

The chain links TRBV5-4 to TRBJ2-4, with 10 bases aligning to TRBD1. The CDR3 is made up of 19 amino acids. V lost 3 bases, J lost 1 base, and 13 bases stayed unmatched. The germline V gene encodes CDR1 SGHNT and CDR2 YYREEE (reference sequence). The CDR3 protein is CASSSAGQGRFEAKNIQYF. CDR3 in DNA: TGTGCCAGCAGCTCAGCGGGACAGGGGAGGTTTGAGGCCAAAAACATTCAGTACTTC.

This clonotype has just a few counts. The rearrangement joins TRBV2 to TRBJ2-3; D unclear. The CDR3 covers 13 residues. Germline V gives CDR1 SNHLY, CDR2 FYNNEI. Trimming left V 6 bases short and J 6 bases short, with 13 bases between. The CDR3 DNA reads TGTGCCAGCAGGGTCGTCATTCGGGATACGCAGTATTTT. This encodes CASRVVIRDTQYF. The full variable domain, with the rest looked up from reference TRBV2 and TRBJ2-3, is EPEVTQTPSHQVTQMGQEVILRCVPISNHLYFYWYRQILGQKVEFLVSFYNNEISEKSEIFDDQFSVERPDGSNFTLKIRSTKLEDSAMYFCASRVVIRDTQYFGPGTRLTVL.

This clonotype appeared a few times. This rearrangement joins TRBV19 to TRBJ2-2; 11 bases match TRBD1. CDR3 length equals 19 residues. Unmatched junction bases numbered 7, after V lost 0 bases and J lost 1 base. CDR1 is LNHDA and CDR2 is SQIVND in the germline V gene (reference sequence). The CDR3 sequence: CASSIDLDRGLVNTGELFF. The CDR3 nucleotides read TGTGCCAGTAGTATAGATTTGGACAGGGGGCTCGTGAACACCGGGGAGCTGTTTTTT.

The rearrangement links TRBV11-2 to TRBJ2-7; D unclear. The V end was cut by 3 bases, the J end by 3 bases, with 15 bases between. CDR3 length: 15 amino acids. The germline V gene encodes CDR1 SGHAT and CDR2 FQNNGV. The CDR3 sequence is CASSLHDGTFYEQYF. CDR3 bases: TGTGCCAGCAGCTTGCACGACGGTACCTTCTACGAGCAGTACTTC.

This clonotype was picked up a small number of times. As DNA, the CDR3 is TGTGCCAGCAGTTTTGTCGCGGGTGGGATTATTGAGCAGTACTTC. It encodes CASSFVAGGIIEQYF. The J gene is TRBJ2-7, the V gene TRBV12-3 or TRBV12-4, with a weak D call TRBD2 (5 bases). The CDR3 runs 15 residues. Trimming left V 3 bases short and J 7 bases short, with 19 bases between.

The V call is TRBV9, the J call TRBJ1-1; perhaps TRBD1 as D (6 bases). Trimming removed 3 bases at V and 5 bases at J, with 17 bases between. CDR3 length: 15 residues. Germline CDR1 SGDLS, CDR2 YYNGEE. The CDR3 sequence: CASSEVGGVTTEAFF. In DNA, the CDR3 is TGTGCCAGCAGCGAGGTAGGGGGGGTAACTACTGAAGCTTTCTTT.

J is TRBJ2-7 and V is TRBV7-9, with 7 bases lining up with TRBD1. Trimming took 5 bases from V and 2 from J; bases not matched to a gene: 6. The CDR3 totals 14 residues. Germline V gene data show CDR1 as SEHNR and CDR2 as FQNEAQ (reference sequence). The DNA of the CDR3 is TGTGCCAGCAGCCGTTGGGACAGTACCTACGAGCAGTACTTC. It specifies CASSRWDSTYEQYF.

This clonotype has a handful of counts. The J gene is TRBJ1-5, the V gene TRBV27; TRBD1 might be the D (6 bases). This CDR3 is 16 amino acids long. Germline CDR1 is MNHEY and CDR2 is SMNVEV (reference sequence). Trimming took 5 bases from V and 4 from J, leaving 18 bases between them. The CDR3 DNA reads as TGTGCCAGCAGTCCACGAACAACAGGGATAAATCAGCCCCAGCATTTT. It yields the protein CASSPRTTGINQPQHF.

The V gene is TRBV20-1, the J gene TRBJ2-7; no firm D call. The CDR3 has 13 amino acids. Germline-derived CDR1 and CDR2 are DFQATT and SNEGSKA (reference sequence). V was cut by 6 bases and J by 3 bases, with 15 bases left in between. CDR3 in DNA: TGCAGTGCAAAGATAGGGCAGGACTACGAGCAGTACTTC. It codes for CSAKIGQDYEQYF.